These 29 T cell receptor beta chains came from one sample sequenced in a study of cytomegalovirus exposure and HLA in healthy donors. Researchers ran the PCR with 60 Vbeta and 13 Jbeta primers. This table comes from immunoSEQ multiplex PCR, and its TCRdb copy is limited to in-frame clones, with some not included. The sample lists some 100,000 clones, about 79% occurring once. The source material was PBMCs. The receptors derive from a woman younger than 35 in good health and CMV-seronegative.

The J gene is TRBJ1-6, the V gene TRBV11-2; D is uncertain. Germline V gene sequence: CDR1 SGHAT, CDR2 FQNNGV. V shed 2 bases and J shed 5 bases, with 13 bases lying between them. This CDR3 is built from 16 residues. The CDR3 DNA is TGTGCCAGCAGCTTATCCGCGGGGTTGAATAATTCACCCCTCCACTTT. It translates to CASSLSAGLNNSPLHF.

J is TRBJ2-3 and V is TRBV10-2, with TRBD1 matching 7 bases. CDR3 length: 14 amino acids. Germline values: CDR1 WSHSY, CDR2 SAAADI. J was trimmed by 0 bases and V by 7 bases; bases with no gene match: 4. CDR3 protein: CASKRGHSTDTQYF. The CDR3 coding sequence is TGCGCCAGCAAAAGGGGGCACAGCACAGATACGCAGTATTTT.

The rearrangement links TRBV6-1 to TRBJ2-5; D is unresolved. The J call may be incorrect, as the DNA end agrees better with TRBJ2-7. CDR1 and CDR2 from the germline V gene are MNHNS and SASEGT. The CDR3 is 15 amino acids. The CDR3 is CASSEDLESSYEQYF. The CDR3 DNA reads TGTGCCAGCAGTGAAGATTTGGAGAGCTCCTACGAGCAGTACTTC.

V usage is TRBV2 and J usage is TRBJ1-2; D perhaps matches TRBD1 (6 bases). V was trimmed by 6 bases and J by 8 bases, leaving 19 bases between them. CDR1 and CDR2 from the germline V gene are SNHLY and FYNNEI. The CDR3 is 14 amino acids. CDR3 bases: TGTGCCAGCAGCGTCGAACAGGGAAGAAACGGCTACACCTTC. Its protein is CASSVEQGRNGYTF.

The chain joins TRBV9 to TRBJ2-3, with 8 positions matching TRBD2. After removal of 1 base from V and 6 bases from J, the junction contained 7 bases not matched to a gene. Germline CDR1 is SGDLS and CDR2 is YYNGEE. The CDR3 spans 15 residues. The CDR3 DNA reads as TGTGCCAGCAGCGTACGGGGGGGGGTACGGGATACGCAGTATTTT. Its translation is CASSVRGGVRDTQYF.

The chain joins TRBV19 to TRBJ2-7; TRBD2 is a possible D gene (5 bases). In germline, CDR1 is LNHDA, CDR2 SQIVND (reference sequence). Trimming cost V 5 bases and J 5 bases, with 19 bases left between them. The CDR3 is made up of 15 amino acids. The CDR3 nucleotides are TGTGCCAGTAGTTCCTACAGCGGTGGGGTCGACGAGCAGTACTTC. Its protein product is CASSSYSGGVDEQYF.

The V and J genes are TRBV15 and TRBJ1-1; the match to TRBD1 covers 7 bases. The CDR3 extends over 17 amino acids. CDR1 and CDR2 (germline): LNHNV, YYDKDF (reference sequence). With V trimmed by 0 bases and J by 6 bases, 13 bases remained unmatched. The CDR3 region is CATSRDRGAEGTAEAFF. The DNA of the CDR3 is TGTGCCACCAGCAGAGATCGCGGGGCTGAGGGGACAGCTGAAGCTTTCTTT. The variable domain in full, with the rest retrieved from reference TRBV15 and TRBJ1-1, is DAMVIQNPRYQVTQFGKPVTLSCSQTLNHNVMYWYQQKSSQAPKLLFHYYDKDFNNEADTPDNFQSRRPNTSFCFLDIRSPGLGDTAMYLCATSRDRGAEGTAEAFFGQGTRLTVV.

V is TRBV29-1 and J is TRBJ2-6; D might be TRBD2 (5 bases). Trimming pared 4 bases from V and 0 bases from J, leaving 10 bases between. This CDR3 is 15 amino acids long. Germline V gene lookup returns CDR1 SQVTM and CDR2 ANQGSEA. The CDR3 region is CSVAGSSSGANVLTF. For the CDR3, the DNA is TGCAGCGTTGCGGGATCCAGCTCTGGGGCCAACGTCCTGACTTTC.

This chain uses TRBV21-1 with TRBJ1-4. TRBV21-1 is a listed pseudogene. The CDR3 is 15 residues long. This CDR3 reads CASSNSSGQSKKLFF. DNA for the CDR3: TGTGCCAGCAGCAATAGTAGCGGGCAGAGTAAAAAACTGTTTTTT.

A few counts support this clone. The chain recombines TRBV4-3 with TRBJ2-7; D possibly corresponds to TRBD1 (5 bases). The CDR3 sequence is 15 residues long. Germline CDR1 LGHNA, CDR2 YSLEER. The V and J ends lost 0 bases and 1 base respectively, with 10 bases between them. The CDR3, as DNA: TGCGCCAGCAGCCAAGAGAGTCAGGGATCCTACGAGCAGTACTTC. Encoded protein: CASSQESQGSYEQYF.

This chain connects TRBV19 to TRBJ1-2; no reliable D call. Germline V gene sequence: CDR1 LNHDA, CDR2 SQIVND (reference sequence). This CDR3 is built from 13 residues. V was shortened by 6 bases and J by 3 bases, with 11 bases between the two germline ends. The CDR3 region is CASRGGLYYGYTF. In DNA, the CDR3 is TGTGCCAGTAGGGGCGGACTCTACTATGGCTACACCTTC.

A remark on this clone: This sample includes further DNA sequences coding for the same CDR3. V usage is TRBV30 and J usage is TRBJ2-5; D possibly corresponds to TRBD1 (6 bases). Germline V gene sequence: CDR1 GTSNPN, CDR2 SVGIG (reference sequence). Trimming stripped 0 bases from V and 5 bases from J, with 10 bases between. CDR3 length: 13 residues. The CDR3 region is CAWSVQGGETQYF. The CDR3 DNA follows: TGTGCCTGGAGTGTACAGGGCGGCGAGACCCAGTACTTC.

This clone was found once. This chain links TRBV27 with TRBJ2-1; TRBD2 agrees at 7 bases. Germline V gene data show CDR1 as MNHEY and CDR2 as SMNVEV (reference sequence). The CDR3 covers 17 residues. V was clipped by 4 bases and J by 2 bases; unmatched bases: 11. CDR3 bases: TGTGCCAGCAGTTCCATTGGGGGGGAGGGGCCCTACAATGAGCAGTTCTTC. Its protein is CASSSIGGEGPYNEQFF.

The gene calls are TRBV6-6 and TRBJ1-5; 9 bases fit TRBD1. Trimming cost V 7 bases and J 6 bases; bases outside gene matches: 13. CDR1 and CDR2 from the germline V gene are MNHNY and SVGAGI (reference sequence). The CDR3 runs to 16 residues. The chain's CDR3 is CASIGRDRGGVQPQHF. The CDR3 coding sequence is TGTGCCAGCATAGGAAGAGACAGGGGGGGTGTTCAGCCCCAGCATTTT.

This clone is a singleton in its sample. The V gene is TRBV5-4, the J gene TRBJ2-3; the match to TRBD2 covers 8 bases. This CDR3 is 17 amino acids long. CDR1 is SGHNT, CDR2 YYREEE, per germline (reference sequence). V dropped 2 bases and J dropped 1; count of bases not matched to a gene: 9. The CDR3 nucleotides are TGTGCCAGCAGCTTCATGTCAACCGGGGGGGGCACAGATACGCAGTATTTT. Protein sequence: CASSFMSTGGGTDTQYF. The complete variable domain, with remaining parts taken from reference TRBV5-4 and TRBJ2-3, reads ETGVTQSPTHLIKTRGQQVTLRCSSQSGHNTVSWYQQALGQGPQFIFQYYREEENGRGNFPPRFSGLQFPNYSSELNVNALELDDSALYLCASSFMSTGGGTDTQYFGPGTRLTVL.

V and J are TRBV13 and TRBJ2-1; 11 bases are a match to TRBD1. Germline CDR1 is PRHDT and CDR2 is FYEKMQ (reference sequence). The CDR3 spans 16 residues. V lost 5 bases, J lost 0 bases, and 3 bases stayed unmatched. CDR3 nucleotides: TGTGCCAGCAGCGGAGGGACAGGGGGCTCCTACAATGAGCAGTTCTTC. Its translation is CASSGGTGGSYNEQFF.

The chain is built from TRBV7-9 and TRBJ1-3; 7 bases line up with TRBD1. This CDR3 comprises 17 residues. Germline V CDR1 and CDR2: SEHNR, FQNEAQ (reference sequence). Losses at the gene ends were 5 bases for V and 7 bases for J; bases not matched to a gene: 17. In DNA, the CDR3 is TGTGCCAGCAGCCGAATGAGTCAGGGGGGTAATCTTAACACCATATATTTT. Its protein is CASSRMSQGGNLNTIYF. The whole variable domain, filled in from reference TRBV7-9 and TRBJ1-3, reads DTGVSQNPRHKITKRGQNVTFRCDPISEHNRLYWYRQTLGQGPEFLTYFQNEAQLEKSRLLSDRFSAERPKGSFSTLEIQRTEQGDSAMYLCASSRMSQGGNLNTIYFGEGSWLTVV.

The rearrangement uses TRBV13 and TRBJ1-3; D is uncertain. Trimming removed 6 bases from V and 3 bases from J, with 9 bases in between. This CDR3 spans 13 amino acids. Germline assignment: CDR1 PRHDT and CDR2 FYEKMQ (reference sequence). This CDR3 reads CASRGPVGNTIYF. Written as DNA, the CDR3 is TGTGCCAGCAGGGGCCCGGTTGGAAACACCATATATTTT.

The genes are TRBV27 and TRBJ2-2, with TRBD2 matching 8 bases. The CDR3 loop spans 18 amino acids. Germline-derived CDR1 and CDR2 are MNHEY and SMNVEV (reference sequence). The junction had 17 bases not matched to a gene; V was cut back by 8 bases and J by 3 bases. CDR3 nucleotides: TGTGCCAGCGGAAGGCCCGGGTTAGCGGGACGGGACACCGGGGAGCTGTTTTTT. It codes for CASGRPGLAGRDTGELFF.

V gene TRBV7-2 combines with J gene TRBJ2-5; TRBD2 agrees at 9 bases. Germline V lookup: CDR1 SGHTA, CDR2 FQGNSA. J gave up 5 bases and V 3 bases, and 7 bases lay outside the gene matches. The length of the CDR3 is 15 residues. The CDR3 here is CASSFVVAGVETQYF. The CDR3 nucleotides read TGTGCCAGCAGCTTCGTGGTAGCGGGGGTGGAGACCCAGTACTTC. Drawing the rest from reference TRBV7-2 and TRBJ2-5, the complete variable domain is GAGVSQSPSNKVTEKGKDVELRCDPISGHTALYWYRQSLGQGLEFLIYFQGNSAPDKSGLPSDRFSAERTGGSVSTLTIQRTQQEDSAVYLCASSFVVAGVETQYFGPGTRLLVL.

This clone was observed a few times. The chain is built from TRBV7-6 and TRBJ2-1, with D possibly being TRBD2 (5 bases). The V gene's germline CDR1 is SGHVS and CDR2 FNYEAQ. The CDR3 is 13 amino acids. The V and J ends lost 5 bases and 10 bases respectively, with 15 bases between them. The DNA for the CDR3 is TGTGCCAGCAGCCCGAGCGGAGTCCCAGAGCAGTTCTTC. Protein: CASSPSGVPEQFF.

The rearrangement links TRBV28 to TRBJ2-1; 9 nucleotides line up with TRBD2. CDR3 length equals 16 residues. With 6 bases clipped from V and 1 base from J, the junction kept 7 bases outside the gene matches. The V gene's germline CDR1 is MDHEN and CDR2 SYDVKM. Written as DNA, the CDR3 is TGTGCCAGCAGACCCGGACTAGCGATGTCCTACAATGAGCAGTTCTTC. This gives the protein CASRPGLAMSYNEQFF.

The table lists this clone with a few counts. The chain links TRBV12-5 to TRBJ1-5; D is uncertain. V lost 2 bases to trimming and J lost 4 bases, with 6 bases between them. This CDR3 comprises 13 residues. Looked up from germline, CDR1 is LGHNT and CDR2 is FRNRAP. The CDR3 here is CASGLNANQPQHF. DNA of the CDR3: TGTGCTAGTGGTTTGAACGCGAATCAGCCCCAGCATTTT.

Here the CDR3 DNA reads TGTGCCAGCAGCTTATCCGGGGAGCAGTACTTC. Translation: CASSLSGEQYF. This rearrangement joins TRBV7-9 to TRBJ2-7; D unresolved. Germline CDR1 SEHNR, CDR2 FQNEAQ (reference sequence). This CDR3 spans 11 amino acids. V was pared by 2 bases and J by 7 bases, with 6 bases between.

The chain combines TRBV11-2 with TRBJ1-2, with TRBD1 matching 10 bases. Germline V lookup: CDR1 SGHAT, CDR2 FQNNGV. The CDR3 contains 16 residues. Losses at the gene ends were 0 bases for V and 5 bases for J; bases not matched to a gene: 6. Here the CDR3 reads CASSLDPGTGVYGYTF. The CDR3 DNA reads TGTGCCAGCAGCTTAGATCCTGGGACAGGGGTATATGGCTACACCTTC.

The chain joins TRBV4-3 to TRBJ2-2; 7 bases line up with TRBD1. The V and J ends lost 0 bases and 6 bases, in that order; junction bases with no gene match: 4. Germline CDR1 and CDR2: LGHNA and YSLEER. CDR3 size: 15 residues. The CDR3 spells CASSQEEGGAGELFF. Here the CDR3 DNA reads TGCGCCAGCAGCCAAGAGGAAGGGGGCGCCGGGGAGCTGTTTTTT.

This chain joins TRBV5-1 and TRBJ2-1; 7 bases are a match to TRBD2. With 4 bases clipped from V and 0 bases from J, the junction kept 10 bases outside the gene matches. Looked up from germline, CDR1 is SGHRS and CDR2 is YFSETQ. The CDR3 consists of 17 residues. For the CDR3, the DNA is TGCGCCAGCAGCCCCTATGGGGAGGGCAGCTCCTACAATGAGCAGTTCTTC. Protein sequence: CASSPYGEGSSYNEQFF.

The chain uses TRBV15 and TRBJ1-5; no clear D. V lost 0 bases to trimming and J lost 0 bases, with 6 bases between them. The CDR3 is made up of 15 amino acids. Germline V gene lookup returns CDR1 LNHNV and CDR2 YYDKDF (reference sequence). The CDR3: CATSRDADSNQPQHF. CDR3 coding DNA: TGTGCCACCAGCAGAGATGCGGATAGCAATCAGCCCCAGCATTTT.

The V call is TRBV6-4, the J call TRBJ2-5; 7 nucleotides line up with TRBD1. The CDR3 length is 14 residues. Germline lookup yields CDR1 MRHNA and CDR2 SNTAGT. With V trimmed by 6 bases and J by 1 base, 5 bases remained unmatched. CDR3 region: CASSPTGAQETQYF. The CDR3 coding sequence is TGTGCCAGCAGCCCTACAGGGGCCCAAGAGACCCAGTACTTC.